This T cell receptor beta chain emerged from a study of cytomegalovirus exposure and HLA in healthy donors. V trimming: 5 bases; J trimming: 4 bases; junction bases outside the gene matches: 7. The CDR3 is 15 amino acids. CDR1 SEHNR and CDR2 FQNEAQ come from the germline V gene (reference sequence). With 60 Vbeta and 13 Jbeta primers, the PCR was carried out. As originally analysed: In a later analysis, roughly 86 million unique TCR beta chains included roughly 11 million shared by two or more donors. The data were produced by immunoSEQ multiplex PCR, yet TCRdb's version contains in-frame clones alone and is incomplete. The D gene and trimming were derived from the DNA, and the V and J assignments and clone size from that table. The table has roughly 96,000 clones, about four fifths seen once.

The sample taken for sequencing was PBMCs. The origin of this receptor is a female donor in good health and CMV-seropositive. V usage is TRBV7-9 and J usage is TRBJ2-2, with 7 positions matching TRBD1. The CDR3 DNA reads TGTGCCAGCAGCGAGGGGGCAGGGCTCACCGGGGAGCTGTTTTTT. Translated, it gives CASSEGAGLTGELFF.